This passage covers 4 T cell receptor beta chains from one sample sequenced in a study of OX40 agonist ivuxolimab in advanced cancers. This table comes from immunoSEQ multiplex PCR, and its TCRdb copy is limited to in-frame clones, with some not included. The sample yields some 16,000 clones, 65% to 80% seen once. The sequenced sample was CD4+ or CD8+ T cells sorted from blood, obtained in a trial of the OX40 agonist ivuxolimab. The receptors originated from an adult with an advanced solid tumor such as melanoma, head and neck, liver or kidney cancer.

V is TRBV15 and J is TRBJ2-2; perhaps TRBD1 as D (6 bases). Germline V gene data show CDR1 as LNHNV and CDR2 as YYDKDF (reference sequence). The CDR3 runs 15 residues. V was pared by 2 bases and J by 3 bases, with 10 bases between. CDR3 nucleotide sequence: TGTGCCACCAGCAGATACAGGGCGGACACCGGGGAGCTGTTTTTT. It translates to CATSRYRADTGELFF.

Remarks on this clone: The same CDR3 also results from other DNA sequences found in this sample. The CDR3 protein is CASSPDSSYEQYF. The DNA of the CDR3 is TGTGCCAGCTCACCGGACAGCTCCTACGAGCAGTACTTC. The chain uses TRBV18 and TRBJ2-7; possibly TRBD1 for D (6 bases). V shed 3 bases and J shed 0 bases, with 6 bases lying between them. CDR1 is KGHSH and CDR2 is LQKENI in the germline V gene. The CDR3 runs to 13 residues.

V is TRBV14 and J is TRBJ2-3, with D perhaps matching TRBD2 (6 bases). V was clipped by 3 bases and J by 5 bases, with 15 bases between them. CDR1 SGHDN and CDR2 FVKESK come from the germline V gene. The CDR3 has 15 amino acids. CDR3 sequence (DNA): TGTGCCAGCAGCCACTGGAGGGGTGGAGTAGATACGCAGTATTTT. Translating gives CASSHWRGGVDTQYF.

The chain couples TRBV7-9 to TRBJ2-7, with 10 bases fitting TRBD1. Germline V gene data show CDR1 as SEHNR and CDR2 as FQNEAQ (reference sequence). This CDR3 has 16 amino acids. With V trimmed by 5 bases and J by 3 bases, 10 bases remained unmatched. The CDR3 nucleotides are TGTGCCAGCAGCCCACCGACAGGGGGCGCTGGCTACGAGCAGTACTTC. Amino acids: CASSPPTGGAGYEQYF.